The clone carrying this T cell receptor beta chain has more than one count but fewer than ten. Its antigen is currently unknown. This record comes from a study of blood T cells in healthy people across ages. Findings and limits, study-wide: Observed TCR beta diversity per million T cells went down as age went up. This fall followed a roughly linear course with age. PBMCs left unsorted prevented a conclusive naive versus antigen-experienced comparison.

The second PCR ran roughly 6 to 11 cycles with a sample-barcoded 5' primer and J-beta primers. MiXCR, applied by TCRdb to the 5' RACE reads, yields one record per CDR3 protein. The sample carries fewer than 2 million distinct CDR3 sequences, roughly two fifths recorded once. Per sample, extraction of total RNA gave at least 6 micrograms in every case. The CDR3 extends over 17 amino acids. Germline trimming cut 5 bases from V and 4 bases from J; bases unmatched to any gene: 13. Germline CDR1 and CDR2: SEHNR and FQNEAQ (reference sequence). This chain joins TRBV7-9 and TRBJ2-7, with 11 bases matching TRBD2. Sequencing was done on a sample of blood. The clonotype was recovered from a human donor in good health. CDR3 sequence: CASSQSRVAGGPYEQYF. The CDR3 nucleotides read TGTGCCAGCAGCCAAAGCCGTGTAGCGGGGGGGCCTTACGAGCAGTACTTC.